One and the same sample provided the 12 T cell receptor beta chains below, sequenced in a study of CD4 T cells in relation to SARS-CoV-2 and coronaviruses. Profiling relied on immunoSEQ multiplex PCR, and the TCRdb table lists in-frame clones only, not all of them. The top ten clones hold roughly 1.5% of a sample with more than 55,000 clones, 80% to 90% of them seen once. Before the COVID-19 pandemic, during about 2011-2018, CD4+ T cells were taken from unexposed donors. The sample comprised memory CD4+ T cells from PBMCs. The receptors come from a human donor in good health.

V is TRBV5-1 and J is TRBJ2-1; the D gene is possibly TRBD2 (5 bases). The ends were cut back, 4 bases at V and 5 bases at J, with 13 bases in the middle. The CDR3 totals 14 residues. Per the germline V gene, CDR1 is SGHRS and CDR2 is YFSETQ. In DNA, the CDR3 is TGCGCCAGCAGCACCCTCCGGGAACACAATGAGCAGTTCTTC. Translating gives CASSTLREHNEQFF.

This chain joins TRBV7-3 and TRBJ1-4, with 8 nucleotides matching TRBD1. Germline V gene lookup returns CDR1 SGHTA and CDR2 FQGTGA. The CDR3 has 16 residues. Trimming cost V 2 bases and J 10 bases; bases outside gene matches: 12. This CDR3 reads CASSLETQGGGRKLFF. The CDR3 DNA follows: TGTGCCAGCAGCTTAGAAACACAGGGGGGAGGGCGAAAACTGTTTTTT.

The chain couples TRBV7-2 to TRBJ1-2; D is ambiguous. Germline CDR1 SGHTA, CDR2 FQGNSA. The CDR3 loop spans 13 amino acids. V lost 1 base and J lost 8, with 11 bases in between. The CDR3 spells CASSLGRERGYTF. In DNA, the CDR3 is TGTGCCAGCAGCTTAGGGAGGGAACGGGGCTACACCTTC.

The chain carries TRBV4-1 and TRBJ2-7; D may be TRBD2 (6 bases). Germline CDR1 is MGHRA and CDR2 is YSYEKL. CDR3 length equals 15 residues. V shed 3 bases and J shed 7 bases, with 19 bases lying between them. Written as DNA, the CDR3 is TGCGCCAGCAGCCACCCACTAGTGACGGGAGCTGAGCAGTACTTC. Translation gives CASSHPLVTGAEQYF.

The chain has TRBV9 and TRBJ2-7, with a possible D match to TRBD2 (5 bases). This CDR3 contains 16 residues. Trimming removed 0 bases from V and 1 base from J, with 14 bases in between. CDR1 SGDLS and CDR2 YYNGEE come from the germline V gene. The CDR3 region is CASSVGSEVGSYEQYF. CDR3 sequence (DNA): TGTGCCAGCAGCGTAGGGTCGGAGGTTGGATCCTACGAGCAGTACTTC.

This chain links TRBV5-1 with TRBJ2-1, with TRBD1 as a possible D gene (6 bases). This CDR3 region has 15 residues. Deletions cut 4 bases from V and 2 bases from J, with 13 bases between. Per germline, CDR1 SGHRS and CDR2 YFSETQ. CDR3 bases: TGCGCCAGCAGCAGAGGGGACACGGCCTACAATGAGCAGTTCTTC. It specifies CASSRGDTAYNEQFF.

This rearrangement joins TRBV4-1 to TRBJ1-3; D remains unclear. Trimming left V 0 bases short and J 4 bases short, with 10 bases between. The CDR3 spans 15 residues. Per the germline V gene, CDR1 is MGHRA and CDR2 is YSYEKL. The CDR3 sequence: CASSQDLPRGNTIYF. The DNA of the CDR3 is TGCGCCAGCAGCCAAGATCTCCCCAGGGGAAACACCATATATTTT.

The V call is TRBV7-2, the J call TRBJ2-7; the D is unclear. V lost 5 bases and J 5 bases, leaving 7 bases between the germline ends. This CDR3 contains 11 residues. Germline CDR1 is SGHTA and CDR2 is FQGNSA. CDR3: CASSQYNEQYF. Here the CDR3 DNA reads TGTGCCAGCAGCCAATATAACGAGCAGTACTTC.

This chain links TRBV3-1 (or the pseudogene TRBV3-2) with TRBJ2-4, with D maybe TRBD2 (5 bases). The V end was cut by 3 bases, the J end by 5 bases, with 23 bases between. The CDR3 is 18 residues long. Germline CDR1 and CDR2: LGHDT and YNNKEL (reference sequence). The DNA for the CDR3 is TGTGCCAGCAGCCAGGCGATCGCGGGCGAGAGGCCCGAAAACATTCAGTACTTC. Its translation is CASSQAIAGERPENIQYF.

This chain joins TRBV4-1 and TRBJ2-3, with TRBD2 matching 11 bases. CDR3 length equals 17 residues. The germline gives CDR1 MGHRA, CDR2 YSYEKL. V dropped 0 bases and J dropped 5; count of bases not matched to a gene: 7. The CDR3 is CASSQDFELAGVDTQYF. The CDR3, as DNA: TGCGCCAGCAGCCAAGATTTTGAACTAGCGGGAGTAGATACGCAGTATTTT.

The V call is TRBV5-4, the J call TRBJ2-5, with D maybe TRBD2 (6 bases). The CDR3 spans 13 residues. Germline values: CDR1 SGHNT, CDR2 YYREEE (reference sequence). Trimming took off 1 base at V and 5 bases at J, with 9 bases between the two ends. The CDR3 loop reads CASSLPGVETQYF. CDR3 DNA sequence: TGTGCCAGCAGCTTGCCGGGAGTGGAGACCCAGTACTTC.

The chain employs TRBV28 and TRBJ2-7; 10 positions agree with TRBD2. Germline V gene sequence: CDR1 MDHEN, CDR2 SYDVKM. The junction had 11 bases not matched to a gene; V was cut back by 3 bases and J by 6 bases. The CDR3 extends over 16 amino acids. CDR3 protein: CASSFVQLAGGVEQYF. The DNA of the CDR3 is TGTGCCAGCAGTTTTGTCCAGTTAGCGGGAGGTGTCGAGCAGTACTTC.